Given below is one T cell receptor (beta chain) in context. Under the authors' procedure: Nucleated cell number was recorded as an estimate derived from reference gene primer amplification. The repertoire was sequenced with immunoSEQ multiplex PCR; TCRdb's copy has only in-frame clones and lacks some. V, J and clone size are those of that table, while D and trimming were read from the DNA. Seen here are 200,000 to 250,000 clones, 80% to 90% observed once, and the top ten hold around 1.4%. This sample is part of a study of blood T cell repertoires in COVID-19. The wider study: Samples of COVID-19 (acute and convalescent) were obtained from the United States, Italy and Spain. T cells, B-cell-depleted T cells, or PBMCs supplied cDNA or gDNA.

The germline CDR1 and CDR2 sequences are MNHEY and SVGAGI. This CDR3 contains 15 residues. Trimming took 2 bases from V and 0 from J, leaving 8 bases between them. The V call is TRBV6-5, the J call TRBJ2-1, with D unclear. The TCR was taken from a man younger than 35 with active or convalescent COVID-19. The sample comprised peripheral blood. CDR3 in amino acids: CASSYTVGSYNEQFF. CDR3 bases: TGTGCCAGCAGTTACACTGTCGGCTCCTACAATGAGCAGTTCTTC.